The rows below give T cell receptor beta chains drawn from one sample of a study of cytomegalovirus exposure and HLA in healthy donors. Sequencing was performed with immunoSEQ multiplex PCR; in TCRdb, only in-frame clones are kept and a portion is missing. The repertoire holds about 140,000 clones, around 72% seen once, with about 1.2% in the top ten. Input material: PBMCs. These receptors originate from a woman aged 40-49 years in good health and CMV-seronegative. CDR3s include the opening cysteine and the closing phenylalanine or tryptophan. D genes are given only for firm matches. The size entry is marked missing in some rows and otherwise reads once, few, many or a size class.

TRBJ2-5 NA NA 13 TRBV11-2 CASSVDIQETQYF TGTGCCAGCAGCGTAGATATTCAAGAGACCCAGTACTTC
TRBJ2-3 TRBD2 once 16 TRBV4-1 CASSHKAGPGTDTQYF TGCGCCAGCAGCCATAAAGCGGGGCCTGGCACAGATACGCAGTATTTT
TRBJ2-3 NA few 15 TRBV5-6 CASSLRSSGTDTQYF TGTGCCAGCAGCTTGAGGTCAAGCGGCACAGATACGCAGTATTTT
TRBJ1-1 NA NA 15 TRBV9 CASSVAGDMNTEAFF TGTGCCAGCAGCGTAGCCGGCGACATGAACACTGAAGCTTTCTTT
TRBJ2-1 NA once 14 TRBV19 CASRPVNNYNEQFF TGTGCCAGTAGACCCGTAAACAACTACAATGAGCAGTTCTTC
TRBJ2-7 NA NA 16 TRBV21-1 CASSNPASDISYEQYF TGTGCCAGCAGCAACCCAGCTTCGGACATCTCCTACGAGCAGTACTTC
TRBJ2-2 TRBD2 NA 18 TRBV6-1 CASSAKPLAGVNTGELFF TGTGCCAGCAGTGCCAAACCCCTAGCGGGGGTGAACACCGGGGAGCTGTTTTTT
TRBJ2-7 TRBD2 NA 18 TRBV5-1 CASSLRSSTSLGSYEQYF TGCGCCAGCAGCTTGAGGTCCTCGACTAGCCTGGGCTCCTACGAGCAGTACTTC
TRBJ2-2 NA once 17 TRBV15 CATSRDQASGDTGELFF TGTGCCACCAGCAGAGATCAGGCTAGTGGGGACACCGGGGAGCTGTTTTTT
TRBJ1-5 NA once 15 TRBV4-3 CASSQDTGRGQPQHF TGCGCCAGCAGCCAAGATACGGGTAGAGGTCAGCCCCAGCATTTT
TRBJ1-2 NA few 16 TRBV5-6 CASSPLSPGLNYGYTF TGTGCCAGCAGCCCGCTATCCCCGGGTTTAAACTATGGCTACACCTTC
TRBJ2-7 TRBD1 NA 15 TRBV2 CASRAGTGHSYEQYF TGTGCCAGCAGGGCAGGGACAGGCCATTCCTACGAGCAGTACTTC
TRBJ1-2 NA once 13 TRBV4-1 CASSQDETGGYTF TGCGCCAGCAGCCAGGATGAAACAGGCGGCTACACCTTC
TRBJ1-6 NA NA 18 TRBV4-1 CASSQDMGAGKRNSPLHF TGCGCCAGCAGCCAAGATATGGGGGCAGGGAAGAGGAATTCACCCCTCCACTTT
TRBJ1-2 NA NA 13 TRBV28 CASSRDTYYGYTF TGTGCCAGCAGCCGGGACACCTACTATGGCTACACCTTC
TRBJ1-1 NA NA 13 TRBV19 CASTPRMRTEAFF TGTGCCAGTACCCCTAGGATGAGGACTGAAGCTTTCTTT
TRBJ2-1 TRBD2 NA 16 TRBV6-5 CASSSPLAGGSNEQFF TGTGCCAGCAGTTCGCCTCTAGCGGGGGGGTCTAACGAGCAGTTCTTC
TRBJ2-7 TRBD1 once 13 TRBV11-2 CASSLTGGFEQYF TGTGCCAGCAGCTTGACAGGGGGTTTCGAGCAGTACTTC
TRBJ2-2 TRBD1 NA 16 TRBV9 CASSETGGMLAGELFF TGTGCCAGCAGCGAAACAGGGGGCATGTTGGCCGGGGAGCTGTTTTTT
TRBJ1-5 NA NA 15 TRBV6-1 CASSEEGNSNQPQHF TGTGCCAGCAGCGAGGAGGGGAATAGCAATCAGCCCCAGCATTTT
TRBJ1-4 TRBD1 few 17 TRBV5-1 CASSIAGQGFNGEKLFF TGCGCCAGCAGCATCGCGGGACAGGGTTTTAATGGGGAAAAACTGTTTTTT
TRBJ1-1 TRBD1 NA 14 TRBV18 CASSRDRMNTEAFF TGTGCCAGCTCCCGGGACAGGATGAACACTGAAGCTTTCTTT
TRBJ2-5 TRBD1 few 14 TRBV5-6 CASSLAGQGETQYF TGTGCCAGCAGCTTGGCGGGACAGGGGGAGACCCAGTACTTC
TRBJ1-5 NA few 10 TRBV10-1 CASRSQPQHF TGCGCCAGCAGGAGTCAGCCCCAGCATTTT
TRBJ2-7 NA NA 12 TRBV13 CASSFSSYEQYF TGTGCCAGCAGCTTCAGCTCCTACGAGCAGTACTTC
TRBJ2-3 TRBD1 NA 16 TRBV9 CASSGGRQGSTDTQYF TGTGCCAGCAGCGGTGGGAGACAGGGGAGCACAGATACGCAGTATTTT
TRBJ2-5 NA NA 14 TRBV7-2 CASSFTVNQETQYF TGTGCCAGCAGTTTTACAGTGAACCAAGAGACCCAGTACTTC
TRBJ2-1 TRBD1 NA 16 TRBV7-8 CASSRTPGTGYNEQFF TGTGCCAGCAGCCGGACCCCCGGGACAGGTTACAATGAGCAGTTCTTC
TRBJ2-2 NA few 15 TRBV5-4 CAIERGGRNTGELFF TGTGCCATCGAGAGAGGAGGGCGTAACACCGGGGAGCTGTTTTTT
TRBJ1-4 NA once 16 TRBV5-1 CASSLMGATTNEKLFF TGCGCCAGCAGCTTGATGGGGGCCACAACTAATGAAAAACTGTTTTTT
TRBJ2-1 NA once 15 TRBV19 CASREHRQSWGEQFF TGTGCCAGTAGGGAACATCGACAGTCTTGGGGTGAGCAGTTCTTC
TRBJ2-2 TRBD2 NA 17 TRBV5-4 CASSLGSGGLNTGELFF TGTGCCAGCAGCTTGGGTAGCGGGGGGTTGAACACCGGGGAGCTGTTTTTT
TRBJ2-3 TRBD2 once 20 TRBV29-1 CSVEDAPMKASGVSTDTQYF TGCAGCGTTGAAGATGCCCCCATGAAGGCTAGCGGGGTTTCCACAGATACGCAGTATTTT
TRBJ2-1 TRBD2 NA 14 TRBV7-2 CASSTSGGARAQFF TGTGCCAGCAGCACTAGCGGGGGGGCGAGGGCGCAGTTCTTC
TRBJ1-5 TRBD1 NA 15 TRBV7-9 CASSQGQGGNQPQHF TGTGCCAGCAGCCAGGGACAGGGCGGCAATCAGCCCCAGCATTTT
TRBJ1-4 NA NA 15 TRBV4-1 CASSQDVLTNEKLFF TGCGCCAGCAGCCAAGACGTATTAACTAATGAAAAACTGTTTTTT
TRBJ2-3 TRBD2 NA 19 TRBV4-1 CASSQDRVSGRGVTDTQYF TGCGCCAGCAGCCAAGATAGGGTGTCGGGGCGGGGGGTCACAGATACGCAGTATTTT
TRBJ2-1 TRBD2 NA 17 TRBV10-3 CAISEPQTSGLYNEQFF TGTGCCATCAGTGAGCCTCAGACTAGCGGGCTCTACAATGAGCAGTTCTTC
TRBJ2-3 TRBD2 few 19 TRBV27 CASSPLLRRGGSSTDTQYF TGTGCCAGCAGTCCCCTCCTACGGCGGGGGGGATCGAGCACAGATACGCAGTATTTT
TRBJ1-5 NA NA 17 TRBV19 CASSLSGSTFSGQPQHF TGTGCCAGTAGTTTGTCGGGATCGACCTTTTCTGGTCAGCCCCAGCATTTT
TRBJ2-1 TRBD1 NA 15 TRBV7-2 CASSLRTGSLDEQFF TGTGCCAGCAGCTTAAGGACAGGGTCGTTGGATGAGCAGTTCTTC